Listed here is a single TCR beta chain. The antigen remains undetermined. PCR was performed using 60 Vbeta and 13 Jbeta primers. Here immunoSEQ multiplex PCR was the method, and the copy in TCRdb shows in-frame clones only, minus some. Counted here are some 190,000 clones, roughly 80% occurring once; the ten biggest clones make up 3% to 4%. Per the germline V gene, CDR1 is SGDLS and CDR2 is YYNGEE. This CDR3 has 13 amino acids. The V and J ends lost 3 bases and 8 bases respectively, with 11 bases between them. The sample belongs to a study of cytomegalovirus exposure and HLA in healthy donors. General study results and limits: In a later analysis, the majority of CMV-associated beta chains seemingly showed HLA restriction. Analyses of presence/absence relied on an assumption of roughly uniform sequencing depth across donors. Association of fewer than 20,000 TCR beta sequences with HLA alleles was found at 0.05 false discovery rate in a later analysis.

The rearrangement uses TRBV9 and TRBJ2-2; a weak D match, TRBD1 (5 bases). The sequencing input was PBMCs. This TCR was recovered from a woman younger than 45 in good health and CMV-seropositive. The CDR3 spells CASSAVNRGELFF. DNA of the CDR3: TGTGCCAGCAGCGCAGTCAACAGGGGGGAGCTGTTTTTT.